This TCR beta chain is drawn from a study of T cells after yellow fever vaccination. Study background: Preparation of fractions with low cell numbers was performed using SMART-Seq v4 Ultra Low Input.

5'RACE template switching added a universal primer site and UMIs to TCR cDNA. A single record per CDR3 protein comes from TCRdb applying MiXCR to the 5' RACE reads. The profile shows 150,000 to 200,000 distinct CDR3 sequences, approximately 10% of them singletons. Concerning this clonotype: Its antigen is unidentified.

CDR1 is MGHRA, CDR2 YSYEKL, per germline. The trim removed 2 bases at V and 7 bases at J, leaving 16 bases unmatched. This CDR3 region has 20 residues. Study-level findings and limits: Subsequent booster samples again held most clones from primary vaccination (nearly 98% CD4, over 80% CD8). It was the secondary response that reached its peak faster, day 5 versus 15, but it was weaker.

The starting material was CD8+ T cells sorted from PBMCs, obtained 45 days after the yellow fever booster vaccination. This sequence was found in a man between 18 and 35 years old who received the YFV17D yellow fever vaccine. V gene TRBV4-1 combines with J gene TRBJ2-1, with TRBD2 matching 14 bases. CDR3 bases: TGCGCCAGCAGCCAACCGCGACTAGCGGGGGGGCTCCTTTCGTATAATGAGCAGTTCTTC. Translated: CASSQPRLAGGLLSYNEQFF.